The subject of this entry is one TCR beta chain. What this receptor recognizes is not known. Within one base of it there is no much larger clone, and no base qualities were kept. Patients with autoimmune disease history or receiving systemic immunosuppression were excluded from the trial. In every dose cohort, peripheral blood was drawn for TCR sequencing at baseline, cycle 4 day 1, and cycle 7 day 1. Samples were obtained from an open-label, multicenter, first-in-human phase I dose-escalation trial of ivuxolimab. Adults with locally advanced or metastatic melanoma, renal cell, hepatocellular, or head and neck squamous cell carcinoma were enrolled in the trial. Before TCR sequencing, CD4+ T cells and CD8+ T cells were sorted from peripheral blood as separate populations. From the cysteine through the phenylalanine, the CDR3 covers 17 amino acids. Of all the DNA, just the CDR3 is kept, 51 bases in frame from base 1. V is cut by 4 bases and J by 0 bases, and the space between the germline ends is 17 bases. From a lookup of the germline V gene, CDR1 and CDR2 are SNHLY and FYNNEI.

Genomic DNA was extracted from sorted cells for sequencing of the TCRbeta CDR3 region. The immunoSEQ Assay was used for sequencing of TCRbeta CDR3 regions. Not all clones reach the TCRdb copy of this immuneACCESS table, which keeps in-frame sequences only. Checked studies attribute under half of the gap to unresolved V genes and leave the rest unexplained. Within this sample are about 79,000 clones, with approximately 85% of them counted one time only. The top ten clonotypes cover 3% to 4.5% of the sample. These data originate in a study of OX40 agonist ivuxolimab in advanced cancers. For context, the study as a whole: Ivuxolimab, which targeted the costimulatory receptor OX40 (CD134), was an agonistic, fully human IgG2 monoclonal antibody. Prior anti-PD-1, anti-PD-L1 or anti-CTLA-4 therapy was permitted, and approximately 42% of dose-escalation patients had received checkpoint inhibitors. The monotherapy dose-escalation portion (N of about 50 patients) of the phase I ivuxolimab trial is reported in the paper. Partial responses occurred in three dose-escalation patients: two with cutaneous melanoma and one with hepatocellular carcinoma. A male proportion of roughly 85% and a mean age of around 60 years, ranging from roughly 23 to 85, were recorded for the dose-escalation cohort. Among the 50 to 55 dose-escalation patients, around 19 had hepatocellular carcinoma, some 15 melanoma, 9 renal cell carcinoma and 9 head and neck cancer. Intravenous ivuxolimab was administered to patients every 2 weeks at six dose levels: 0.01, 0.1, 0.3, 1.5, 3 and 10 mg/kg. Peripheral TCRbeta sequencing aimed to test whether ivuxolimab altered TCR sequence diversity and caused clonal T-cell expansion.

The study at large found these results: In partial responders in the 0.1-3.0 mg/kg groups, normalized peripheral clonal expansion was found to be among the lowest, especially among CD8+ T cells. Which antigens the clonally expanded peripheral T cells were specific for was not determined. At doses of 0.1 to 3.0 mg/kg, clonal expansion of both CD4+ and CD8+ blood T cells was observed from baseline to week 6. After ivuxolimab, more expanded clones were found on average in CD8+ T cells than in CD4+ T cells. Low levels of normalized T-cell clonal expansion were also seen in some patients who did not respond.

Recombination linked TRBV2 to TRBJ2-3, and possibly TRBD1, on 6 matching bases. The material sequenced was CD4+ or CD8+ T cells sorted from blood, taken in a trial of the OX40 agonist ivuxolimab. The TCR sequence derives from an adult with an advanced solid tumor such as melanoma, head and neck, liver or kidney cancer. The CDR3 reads CASSGQGHQASTDTQYF. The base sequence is TGTGCCAGCAGTGGTCAGGGACATCAAGCTAGCACAGATACGCAGTATTTT. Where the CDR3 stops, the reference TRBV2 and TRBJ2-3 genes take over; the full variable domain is EPEVTQTPSHQVTQMGQEVILRCVPISNHLYFYWYRQILGQKVEFLVSFYNNEISEKSEIFDDQFSVERPDGSNFTLKIRSTKLEDSAMYFCASSGQGHQASTDTQYFGPGTRLTVL.